The 23 T cell receptor beta chains given below trace back to one sample, sequenced in a study of radiation and T cells in renal cell carcinoma. Documented time point: blood 2 weeks post-SBRT. Treatment reported: 15 Gy SBRT to primary tumor, nephrectomy 4 weeks later. Sequencing used immunoSEQ multiplex PCR; TCRdb keeps in-frame clones, though not all of them. The sample shows around 60,000 clones, around 78% of them seen only once. The sample was blood, taken from a patient whose treatment included radiotherapy and nephrectomy. These receptors came from a man between 60 and 75 years old with renal cell carcinoma.

This clone occurred a few times. The V and J genes are TRBV25-1 and TRBJ2-2; tentative D call: TRBD2 (6 bases). The germline V gene encodes CDR1 MGHDK and CDR2 SYGVNS. The CDR3 totals 13 residues. Trimming took 4 bases from V and 11 from J, leaving 14 bases between them. CDR3 residues: CASSGLVSPELFF. The CDR3 DNA reads TGTGCCAGCAGTGGACTAGTGTCCCCTGAGCTGTTTTTT. The full variable domain, with the rest looked up from reference TRBV25-1 and TRBJ2-2, is EADIYQTPRYLVIGTGKKITLECSQTMGHDKMYWYQQDPGMELHLIHYSYGVNSTEKGDLSSESTVSRIRTEHFPLTLESARPSHTSQYLCASSGLVSPELFFGEGSRLTVL.

This clone appeared a single time. The gene calls are TRBV11-2 and TRBJ2-1; the match to TRBD2 covers 7 bases. Germline CDR1 SGHAT, CDR2 FQNNGV. The J segment lost 8 bases and the V segment lost 4 bases, leaving 14 bases of the junction unmatched. The CDR3 sequence is 16 residues long. This CDR3 is CASSSTLAKGRDEQFF. The CDR3 bases are TGTGCCAGCAGCTCGACACTAGCGAAGGGCCGAGATGAGCAGTTCTTC.

The chain joins TRBV27 to TRBJ1-2; 7 bases agree with TRBD1. Germline lookup yields CDR1 MNHEY and CDR2 SMNVEV (reference sequence). With V trimmed by 4 bases and J by 4 bases, 3 bases remained unmatched. The CDR3 runs to 13 residues. CDR3 region: CASSWDSSYGYTF. The CDR3 DNA is TGTGCCAGCAGTTGGGACAGCTCCTATGGCTACACCTTC.

V gene TRBV7-9 combines with J gene TRBJ1-1, with D possibly being TRBD1 (6 bases). V was clipped by 1 base and J by 8 bases, with 11 bases between them. This CDR3 is 13 amino acids long. The germline gives CDR1 SEHNR, CDR2 FQNEAQ (reference sequence). As DNA, the CDR3 is TGTGCCAGCAGCTTAGAACCAGGGGCGGAAGCTTTCTTT. Amino acid sequence: CASSLEPGAEAFF.

This clone appeared a few times. The chain has TRBV30 and TRBJ2-2; 10 nucleotides agree with TRBD2. The V and J ends lost 3 bases and 7 bases, in that order; junction bases with no gene match: 17. CDR3 size: 18 residues. Germline loops: CDR1 GTSNPN, CDR2 SVGIG (reference sequence). The CDR3 here is CAWRPTGTSALRSGELFF. In DNA, the CDR3 is TGTGCCTGGAGACCTACCGGGACTAGCGCCCTAAGAAGCGGGGAGCTGTTTTTT.

In its sample, this clone was seen a few times. This chain uses TRBV9 with TRBJ1-2; possible D gene TRBD1, 6 bases. The CDR3 contains 13 residues. The V gene's germline CDR1 is SGDLS and CDR2 YYNGEE. The V gene lost 3 bases and the J gene lost 5 bases, with 11 bases spanning the gap. The CDR3, as DNA: TGTGCCAGCAGCGCGGACAGCGCGTATGGCTACACCTTC. Translation gives CASSADSAYGYTF. The full variable domain, with the rest looked up from reference TRBV9 and TRBJ1-2, is DSGVTQTPKHLITATGQRVTLRCSPRSGDLSVYWYQQSLDQGLQFLIQYYNGEERAKGNILERFSAQQFPDLHSELNLSSLELGDSALYFCASSADSAYGYTFGSGTRLTVV.

The rearrangement uses TRBV7-2 and TRBJ1-3; 11 bases are a match to TRBD1. Trimming cost V 5 bases and J 0 bases; bases outside gene matches: 6. The CDR3 loop spans 17 amino acids. Per germline, CDR1 SGHTA and CDR2 FQGNSA. This chain's CDR3 is CASSPGQGAGSGNTIYF. In DNA form, the CDR3 reads TGTGCCAGCAGCCCCGGACAGGGGGCGGGCTCTGGAAACACCATATATTTT. Using reference TRBV7-2 and TRBJ1-3 for the parts outside the CDR3, the full variable domain is GAGVSQSPSNKVTEKGKDVELRCDPISGHTALYWYRQSLGQGLEFLIYFQGNSAPDKSGLPSDRFSAERTGGSVSTLTIQRTQQEDSAVYLCASSPGQGAGSGNTIYFGEGSWLTVV.

V gene TRBV27 combines with J gene TRBJ2-1; 9 bases agree with TRBD1. J was trimmed by 7 bases and V by 5 bases; bases with no gene match: 15. CDR3 length: 17 amino acids. CDR1 and CDR2 from the germline V gene are MNHEY and SMNVEV (reference sequence). The CDR3 region is CASSREMGDRVGNEQFF. The CDR3 nucleotides are TGTGCCAGCAGTCGGGAAATGGGGGACAGGGTAGGGAATGAGCAGTTCTTC.

The chain employs TRBV7-9 and TRBJ1-1, with a possible D match to TRBD1 (5 bases). The CDR3 runs 14 residues. The germline V gene has CDR1 SEHNR and CDR2 FQNEAQ (reference sequence). V lost 5 bases and J 0 bases, leaving 10 bases between the germline ends. CDR3 protein: CASSLPGLNTEAFF. The CDR3 bases are TGTGCCAGCAGCCTTCCAGGGCTGAACACTGAAGCTTTCTTT.

The rearrangement uses TRBV10-2 and TRBJ1-2, with D possibly TRBD1 on 5 matching bases. The germline V and J ends were trimmed by 0 bases and 8 bases, with 13 bases remaining between them. This CDR3 comprises 14 residues. Per germline, CDR1 WSHSY and CDR2 SAAADI. The CDR3 region has the DNA TGCGCCAGCAGTGAGTCGGCGGGGACGGAAGGCTACACCTTC. The encoded protein is CASSESAGTEGYTF.

V and J are TRBV9 and TRBJ1-1; a weak D match, TRBD1 (5 bases). V lost 4 bases and J lost 0, with 19 bases in between. In germline, CDR1 is SGDLS, CDR2 YYNGEE. This CDR3 is built from 17 residues. The CDR3 protein is CASSPDGATNMNTEAFF. The CDR3 coding sequence is TGTGCCAGCAGCCCAGACGGGGCCACAAACATGAACACTGAAGCTTTCTTT.

This chain links TRBV6-1 with TRBJ1-1, with TRBD1 matching over 7 bases. CDR1 and CDR2 (germline): MNHNS, SASEGT. V was clipped by 3 bases and J by 13 bases; unmatched bases: 11. CDR3 size: 13 residues. The DNA of the CDR3 is TGTGCCAGCAGTGAGCCGGGACAGCGCCGAAATTTCTTT. Protein product: CASSEPGQRRNFF.

The chain carries TRBV18 and TRBJ2-1; 8 nucleotides agree with TRBD2. V shed 3 bases and J 5 bases; nucleotides not matched to a gene: 3. The V gene's germline CDR1 is KGHSH and CDR2 LQKENI. CDR3 length: 14 residues. The CDR3 nucleotides are TGTGCCAGCTCACCCGGACTAGCCCACAATGAGCAGTTCTTC. This encodes CASSPGLAHNEQFF. Complete variable domain (other parts from reference TRBV18 and TRBJ2-1): NAGVMQNPRHLVRRRGQEARLRCSPMKGHSHVYWYRQLPEEGLKFMVYLQKENIIDESGMPKERFSAEFPKEGPSILRIQQVVRGDSAAYFCASSPGLAHNEQFFGPGTRLTVL.

This clone has a handful of counts. J is TRBJ2-1 and V is TRBV7-7; D remains unclear. Germline lookup yields CDR1 SSHAT and CDR2 FNYEAQ (reference sequence). This CDR3 is 13 amino acids long. Trimming shortened V by 5 bases and J by 2 bases, and 7 bases separated the two germline ends. DNA for the CDR3: TGTGCCAGCAGCCCAGACCCCTACAATGAGCAGTTCTTC. Translated: CASSPDPYNEQFF. Complete variable domain (other parts from reference TRBV7-7 and TRBJ2-1): GAGVSQSPRYKVTKRGQDVTLRCDPISSHATLYWYQQALGQGPEFLTYFNYEAQPDKSGLPSDRFSAERPEGSISTLTIQRTEQRDSAMYRCASSPDPYNEQFFGPGTRLTVL.

The V call is TRBV2, the J call TRBJ2-2; D unresolved. Between the trimmed V and J ends, which lost 7 bases and 1 base, there was a span of 10 bases. This CDR3 spans 14 amino acids. Looked up from germline, CDR1 is SNHLY and CDR2 is FYNNEI. CDR3 loop: CASTSAVNTGELFF. CDR3 nucleotide sequence: TGTGCCAGCACGTCGGCGGTGAACACCGGGGAGCTGTTTTTT. Full variable domain (rest looked up from reference TRBV2 and TRBJ2-2): EPEVTQTPSHQVTQMGQEVILRCVPISNHLYFYWYRQILGQKVEFLVSFYNNEISEKSEIFDDQFSVERPDGSNFTLKIRSTKLEDSAMYFCASTSAVNTGELFFGEGSRLTVL.

The gene calls are TRBV9 and TRBJ1-2; D perhaps matches TRBD1 (5 bases). CDR1 is SGDLS, CDR2 YYNGEE, per germline. CDR3 length equals 17 residues. V was cut by 0 bases and J by 4 bases, with 19 bases left in between. The CDR3 coding sequence is TGTGCCAGCAGCGTAGCAGGTAATCAGGGACCTTCCTATGGCTACACCTTC. Encoded protein: CASSVAGNQGPSYGYTF.

The genes are TRBV6-5 and TRBJ1-1; D might be TRBD1 (5 bases). The germline gives CDR1 MNHEY, CDR2 SVGAGI. The CDR3 contains 15 residues. V was clipped by 6 bases and J by 4 bases, with 18 bases between them. The DNA of the CDR3 is TGTGCCAGCAGGGGCCCTCAGGGTCTACTCACTGAAGCTTTCTTT. Translation: CASRGPQGLLTEAFF.

The chain couples TRBV30 to TRBJ2-3; D ambiguous. V lost 1 base and J lost 2, with 4 bases in between. CDR3 length: 12 amino acids. The V gene's germline CDR1 is GTSNPN and CDR2 SVGIG (reference sequence). The CDR3 loop is CAWSGTTDTQYF. DNA for the CDR3: TGTGCCTGGAGTGGAACCACAGATACGCAGTATTTT.

The chain has TRBV5-1 and TRBJ2-6; 13 bases match TRBD2. The CDR3 is 18 amino acids. Losses at the gene ends were 3 bases for V and 3 bases for J; bases not matched to a gene: 6. Germline-derived CDR1 and CDR2 are SGHRS and YFSETQ. The chain's CDR3 is CASSSGLAGEYGANVLTF. The CDR3 nucleotides read TGCGCCAGCAGCTCCGGACTAGCGGGAGAGTATGGGGCCAACGTCCTGACTTTC.

This chain connects TRBV6-1 to TRBJ2-1; possible D gene TRBD2, 5 bases. Germline-derived CDR1 and CDR2 are MNHNS and SASEGT. The CDR3 totals 16 residues. Trimming removed 0 bases at V and 4 bases at J, with 13 bases between. The CDR3 region has the DNA TGTGCCAGCAGTGAAGCGGAGGTCCCTGGATACAATGAGCAGTTCTTC. Protein: CASSEAEVPGYNEQFF.

A single count supports this clone. V and J are TRBV18 and TRBJ2-6; maybe TRBD1 (5 bases). Trimming pared 3 bases from V and 2 bases from J, leaving 8 bases between. The CDR3 spans 15 residues. In germline, CDR1 is KGHSH, CDR2 LQKENI. CDR3 protein: CASSPRTTGANVLTF. In DNA, the CDR3 is TGTGCCAGCTCACCGCGGACAACTGGGGCCAACGTCCTGACTTTC. Combining the CDR3 with reference TRBV18 and TRBJ2-6 gives the whole variable domain NAGVMQNPRHLVRRRGQEARLRCSPMKGHSHVYWYRQLPEEGLKFMVYLQKENIIDESGMPKERFSAEFPKEGPSILRIQQVVRGDSAAYFCASSPRTTGANVLTFGAGSRLTVL.

V gene TRBV5-6 combines with J gene TRBJ1-2; 7 bases are a match to TRBD1. Looked up from germline, CDR1 is SGHDT and CDR2 is YYEEEE. This CDR3 comprises 14 residues. V was clipped by 0 bases and J by 2 bases; unmatched bases: 1. Here the CDR3 reads CASSLDRGNYGYTF. CDR3 bases: TGTGCCAGCAGCTTGGACAGGGGAAACTATGGCTACACCTTC.

V and J are TRBV6-5 and TRBJ1-2; 9 nucleotides agree with TRBD1. The J segment lost 4 bases and the V segment lost 2 bases, leaving 2 bases of the junction unmatched. The germline V gene has CDR1 MNHEY and CDR2 SVGAGI. This CDR3 has 14 amino acids. Written as DNA, the CDR3 is TGTGCCAGCAGTTACGGACAGGGGTTCTATGGCTACACCTTC. It specifies CASSYGQGFYGYTF.